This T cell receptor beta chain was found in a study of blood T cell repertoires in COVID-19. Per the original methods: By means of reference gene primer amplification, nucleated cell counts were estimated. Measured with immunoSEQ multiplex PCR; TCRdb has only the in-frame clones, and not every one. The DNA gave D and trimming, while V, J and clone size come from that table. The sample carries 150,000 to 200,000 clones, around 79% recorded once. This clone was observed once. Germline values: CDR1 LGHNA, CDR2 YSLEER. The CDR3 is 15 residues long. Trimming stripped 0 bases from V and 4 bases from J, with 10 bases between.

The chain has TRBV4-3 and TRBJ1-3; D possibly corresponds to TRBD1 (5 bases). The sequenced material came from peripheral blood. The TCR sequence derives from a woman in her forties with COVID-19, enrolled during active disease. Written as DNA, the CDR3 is TGCGCCAGCAGCCAAGATAGGGGAGGGGGAAACACCATATATTTT. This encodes CASSQDRGGGNTIYF.